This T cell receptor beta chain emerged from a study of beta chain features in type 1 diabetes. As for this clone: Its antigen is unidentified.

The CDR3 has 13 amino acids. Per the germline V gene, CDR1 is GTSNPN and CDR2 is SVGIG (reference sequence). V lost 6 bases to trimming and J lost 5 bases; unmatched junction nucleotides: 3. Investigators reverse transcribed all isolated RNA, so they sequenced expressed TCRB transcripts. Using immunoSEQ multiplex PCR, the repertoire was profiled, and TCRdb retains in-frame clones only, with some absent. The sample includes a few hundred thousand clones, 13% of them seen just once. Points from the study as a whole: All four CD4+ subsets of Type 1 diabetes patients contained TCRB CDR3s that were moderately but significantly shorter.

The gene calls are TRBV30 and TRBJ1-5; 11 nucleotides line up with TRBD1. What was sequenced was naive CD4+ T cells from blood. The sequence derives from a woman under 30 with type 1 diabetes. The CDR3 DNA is TGTGCCTGCCCGGGACAGGGGGATCAGCCCCAGCATTTT. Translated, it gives CACPGQGDQPQHF.